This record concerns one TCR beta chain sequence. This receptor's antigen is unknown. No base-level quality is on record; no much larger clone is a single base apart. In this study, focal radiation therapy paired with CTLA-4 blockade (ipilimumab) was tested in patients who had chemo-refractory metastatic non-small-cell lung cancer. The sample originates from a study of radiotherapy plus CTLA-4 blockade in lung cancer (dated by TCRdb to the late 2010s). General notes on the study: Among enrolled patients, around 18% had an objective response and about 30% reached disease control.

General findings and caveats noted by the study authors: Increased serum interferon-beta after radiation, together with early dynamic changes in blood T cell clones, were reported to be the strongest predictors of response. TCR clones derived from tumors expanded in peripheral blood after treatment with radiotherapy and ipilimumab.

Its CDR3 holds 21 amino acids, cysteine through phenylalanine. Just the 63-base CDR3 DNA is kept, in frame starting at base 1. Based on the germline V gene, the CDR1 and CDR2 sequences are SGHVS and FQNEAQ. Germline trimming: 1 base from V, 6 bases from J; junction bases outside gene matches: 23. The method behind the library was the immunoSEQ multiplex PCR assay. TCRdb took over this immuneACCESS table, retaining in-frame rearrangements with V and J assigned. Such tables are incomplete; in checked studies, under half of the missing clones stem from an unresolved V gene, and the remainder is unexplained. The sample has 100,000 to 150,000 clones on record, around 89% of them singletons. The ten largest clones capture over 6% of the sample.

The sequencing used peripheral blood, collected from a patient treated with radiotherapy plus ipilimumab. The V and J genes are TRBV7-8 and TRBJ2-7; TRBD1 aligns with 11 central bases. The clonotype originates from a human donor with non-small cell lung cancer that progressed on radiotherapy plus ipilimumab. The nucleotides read TGTGCCAGCAGCTTAGAAAGCTGGGGGACAGGGGGTTTAGGGGTATCGCCCGAGCAGTACTTC. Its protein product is CASSLESWGTGGLGVSPEQYF.